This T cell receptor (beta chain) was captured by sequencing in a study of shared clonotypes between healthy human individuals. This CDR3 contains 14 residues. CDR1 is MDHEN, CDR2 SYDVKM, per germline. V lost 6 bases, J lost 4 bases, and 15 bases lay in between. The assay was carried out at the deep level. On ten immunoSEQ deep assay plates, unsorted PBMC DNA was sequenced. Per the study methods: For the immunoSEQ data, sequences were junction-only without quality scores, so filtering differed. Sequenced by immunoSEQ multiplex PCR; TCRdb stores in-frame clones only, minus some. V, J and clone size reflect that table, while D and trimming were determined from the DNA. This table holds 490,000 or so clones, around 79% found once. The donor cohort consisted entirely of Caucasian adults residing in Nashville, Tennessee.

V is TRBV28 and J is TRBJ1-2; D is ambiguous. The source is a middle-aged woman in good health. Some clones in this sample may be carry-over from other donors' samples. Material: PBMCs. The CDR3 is CASSLPVAGYGYTF. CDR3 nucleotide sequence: TGTGCCAGCAGCCTTCCCGTGGCCGGCTATGGCTACACCTTC.